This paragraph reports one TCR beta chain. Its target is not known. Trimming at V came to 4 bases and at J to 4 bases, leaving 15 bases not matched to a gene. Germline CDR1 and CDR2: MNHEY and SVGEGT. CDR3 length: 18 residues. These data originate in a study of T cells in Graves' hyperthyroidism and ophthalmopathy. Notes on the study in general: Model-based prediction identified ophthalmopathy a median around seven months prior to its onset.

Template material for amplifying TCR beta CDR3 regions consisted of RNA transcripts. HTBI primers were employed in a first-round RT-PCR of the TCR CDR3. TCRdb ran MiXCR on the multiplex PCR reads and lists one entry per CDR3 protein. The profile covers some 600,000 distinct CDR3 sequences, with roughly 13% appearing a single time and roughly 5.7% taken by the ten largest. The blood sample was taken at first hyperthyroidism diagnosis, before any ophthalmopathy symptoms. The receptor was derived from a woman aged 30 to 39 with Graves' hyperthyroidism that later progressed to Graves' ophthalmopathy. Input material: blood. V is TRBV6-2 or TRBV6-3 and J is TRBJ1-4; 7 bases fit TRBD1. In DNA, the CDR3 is TGTGCCAGCAGTTTTCTCTCCACGGACAGGACCTTTAATGAAAAACTGTTTTTT. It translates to CASSFLSTDRTFNEKLFF.